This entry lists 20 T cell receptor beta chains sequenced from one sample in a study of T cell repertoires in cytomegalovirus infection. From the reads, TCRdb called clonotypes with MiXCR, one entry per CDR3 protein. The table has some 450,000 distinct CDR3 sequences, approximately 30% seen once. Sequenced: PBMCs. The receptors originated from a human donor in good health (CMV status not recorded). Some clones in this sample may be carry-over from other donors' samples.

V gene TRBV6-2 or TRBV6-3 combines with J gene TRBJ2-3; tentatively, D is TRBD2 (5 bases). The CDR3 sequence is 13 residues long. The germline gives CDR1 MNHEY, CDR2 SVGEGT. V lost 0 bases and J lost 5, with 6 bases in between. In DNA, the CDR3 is TGTGCCAGCAGTTACTCGGAGGTAGATACGCAGTATTTT. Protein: CASSYSEVDTQYF.

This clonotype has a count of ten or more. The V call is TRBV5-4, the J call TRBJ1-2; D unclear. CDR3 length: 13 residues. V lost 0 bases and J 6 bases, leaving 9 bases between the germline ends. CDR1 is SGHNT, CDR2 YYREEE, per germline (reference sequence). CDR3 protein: CASSLGGVDGYTF. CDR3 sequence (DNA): TGTGCCAGCAGCTTGGGTGGAGTAGATGGCTACACCTTC.

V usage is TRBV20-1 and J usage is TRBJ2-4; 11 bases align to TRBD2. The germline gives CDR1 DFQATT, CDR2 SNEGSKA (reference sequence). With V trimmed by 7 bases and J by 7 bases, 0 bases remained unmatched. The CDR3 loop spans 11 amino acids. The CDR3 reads CSVAGGNIQYF. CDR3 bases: TGCAGTGTAGCGGGGGGGAACATTCAGTACTTC.

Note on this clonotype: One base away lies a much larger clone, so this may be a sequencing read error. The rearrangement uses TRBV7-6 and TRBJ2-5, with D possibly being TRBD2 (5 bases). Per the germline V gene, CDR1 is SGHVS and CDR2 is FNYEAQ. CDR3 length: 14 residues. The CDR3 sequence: CASSLVARQETQDF. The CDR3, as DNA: TGTGCCAGCAGCTTAGTAGCGCGCCAAGAGACCCAGGACTTC.

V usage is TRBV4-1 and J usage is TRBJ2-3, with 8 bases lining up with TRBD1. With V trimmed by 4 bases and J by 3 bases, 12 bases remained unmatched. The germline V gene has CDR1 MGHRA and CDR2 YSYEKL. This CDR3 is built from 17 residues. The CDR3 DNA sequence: TGCGCCAGCAGCCCCCAACTGCGGACAGGGTGGACAGATACGCAGTATTTT. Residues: CASSPQLRTGWTDTQYF.

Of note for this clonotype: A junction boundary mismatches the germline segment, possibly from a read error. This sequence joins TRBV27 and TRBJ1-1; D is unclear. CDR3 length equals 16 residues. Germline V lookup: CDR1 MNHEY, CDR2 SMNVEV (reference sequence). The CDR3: CASSPETPLGNIEAFF. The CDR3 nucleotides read TGTGCCAGCAGTCCGGAGACTCCACTCGGGAACATTGAAGCTTTCTTT.

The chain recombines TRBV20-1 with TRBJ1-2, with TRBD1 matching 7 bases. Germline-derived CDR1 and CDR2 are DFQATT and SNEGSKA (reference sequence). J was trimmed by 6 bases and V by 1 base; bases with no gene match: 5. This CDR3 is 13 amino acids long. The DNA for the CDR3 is TGCAGTGCTAGAGTTGAGGGGGCAAATGGCTACACCTTC. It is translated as CSARVEGANGYTF.

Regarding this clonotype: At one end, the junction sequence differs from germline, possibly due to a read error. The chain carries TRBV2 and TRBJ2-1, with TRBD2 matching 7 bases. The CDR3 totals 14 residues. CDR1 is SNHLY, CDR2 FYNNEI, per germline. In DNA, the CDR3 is TGTGCCAGCAGGGGGGAGGGGTTTATTGCTGAGCAGTCCTTC. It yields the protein CASRGEGFIAEQSF.

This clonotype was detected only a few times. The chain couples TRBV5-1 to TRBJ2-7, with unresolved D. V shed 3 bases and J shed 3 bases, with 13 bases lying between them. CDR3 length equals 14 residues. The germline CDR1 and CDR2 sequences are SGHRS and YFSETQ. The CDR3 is CASSSILGDYEQYF. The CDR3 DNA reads TGCGCCAGCAGCTCGATATTAGGAGACTACGAGCAGTACTTC.

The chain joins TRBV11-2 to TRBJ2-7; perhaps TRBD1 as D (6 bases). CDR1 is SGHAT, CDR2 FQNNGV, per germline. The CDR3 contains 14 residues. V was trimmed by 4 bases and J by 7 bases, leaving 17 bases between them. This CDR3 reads CASSSHPGTSEQYF. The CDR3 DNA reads TGTGCCAGCAGCTCCCATCCCGGGACAAGTGAGCAGTACTTC. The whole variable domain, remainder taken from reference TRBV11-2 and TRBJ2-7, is EAGVAQSPRYKIIEKRQSVAFWCNPISGHATLYWYQQILGQGPKLLIQFQNNGVVDDSQLPKDRFSAERLKGVDSTLKIQPAKLEDSAVYLCASSSHPGTSEQYFGPGTRLTVT.

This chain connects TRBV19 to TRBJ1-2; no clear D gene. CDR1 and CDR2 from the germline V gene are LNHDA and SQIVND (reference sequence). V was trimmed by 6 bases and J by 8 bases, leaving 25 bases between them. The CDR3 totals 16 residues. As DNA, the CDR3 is TGTGCCAGTAGCCTCTGGGCGGCCATTCGAATAGACGGCTACACCTTC. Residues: CASSLWAAIRIDGYTF.

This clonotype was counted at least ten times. As DNA, the CDR3 is TGTGCCAGCAGCTTTCCCAGGGCCTGGCAGCCAAACAATGAGCAGTTCTTC. Protein product: CASSFPRAWQPNNEQFF. The V and J genes are TRBV7-9 and TRBJ2-1, with D perhaps matching TRBD1 (5 bases). From germline, CDR1 is SEHNR and CDR2 FQNEAQ (reference sequence). The CDR3 has 17 amino acids. V was clipped by 3 bases and J by 5 bases, with 20 bases between them.

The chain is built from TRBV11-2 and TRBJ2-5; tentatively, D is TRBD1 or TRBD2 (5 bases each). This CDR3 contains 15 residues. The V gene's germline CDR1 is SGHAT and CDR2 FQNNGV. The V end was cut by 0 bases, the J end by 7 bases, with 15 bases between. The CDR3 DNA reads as TGTGCCAGCAGCTTAGATGTAGGGACCACCGGGACCCAGTACTTC. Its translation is CASSLDVGTTGTQYF.

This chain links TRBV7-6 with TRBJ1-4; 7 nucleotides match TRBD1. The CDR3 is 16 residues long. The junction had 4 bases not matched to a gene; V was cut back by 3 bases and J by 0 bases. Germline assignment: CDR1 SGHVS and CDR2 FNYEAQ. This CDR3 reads CASSLGTVATNEKLFF. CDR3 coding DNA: TGTGCCAGCAGCTTGGGGACAGTTGCAACTAATGAAAAACTGTTTTTT.

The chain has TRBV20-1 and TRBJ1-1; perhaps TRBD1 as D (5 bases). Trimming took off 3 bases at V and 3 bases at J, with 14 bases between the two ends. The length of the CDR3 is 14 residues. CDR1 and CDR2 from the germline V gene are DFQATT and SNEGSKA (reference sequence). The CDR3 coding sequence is TGCAGTGCTAGGGACATAAAAATATACACTGAAGCTTTCTTT. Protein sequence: CSARDIKIYTEAFF.

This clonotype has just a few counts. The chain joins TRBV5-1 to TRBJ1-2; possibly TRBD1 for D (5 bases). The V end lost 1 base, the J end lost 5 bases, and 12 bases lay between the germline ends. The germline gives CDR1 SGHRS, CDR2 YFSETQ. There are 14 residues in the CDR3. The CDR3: CASSLQTGLYGYTF. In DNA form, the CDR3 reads TGCGCCAGCAGCTTGCAAACAGGTTTATATGGCTACACCTTC.

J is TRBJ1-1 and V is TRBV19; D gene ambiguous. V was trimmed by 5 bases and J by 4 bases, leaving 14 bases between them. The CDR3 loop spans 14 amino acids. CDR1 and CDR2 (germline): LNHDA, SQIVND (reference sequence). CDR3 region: CASSYSSGGTEAFF. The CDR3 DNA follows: TGTGCCAGTAGTTATAGTTCGGGTGGCACTGAAGCTTTCTTT.

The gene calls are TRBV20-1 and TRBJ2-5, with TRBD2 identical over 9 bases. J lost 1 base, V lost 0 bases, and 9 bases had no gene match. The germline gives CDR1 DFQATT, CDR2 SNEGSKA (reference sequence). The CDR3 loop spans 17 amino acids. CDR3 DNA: TGCAGTGCTAGAGACTGGGGAGCGGGGGGACTCCAAGAGACCCAGTACTTC. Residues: CSARDWGAGGLQETQYF.

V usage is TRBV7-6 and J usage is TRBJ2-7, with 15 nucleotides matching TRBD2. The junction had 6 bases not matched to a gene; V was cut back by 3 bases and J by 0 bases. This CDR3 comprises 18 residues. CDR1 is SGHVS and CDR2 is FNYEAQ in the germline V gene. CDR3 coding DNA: TGTGCCAGCAGCTTGGGGGGGACTAGCGGGGGGTTCTCCTACGAGCAGTACTTC. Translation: CASSLGGTSGGFSYEQYF.

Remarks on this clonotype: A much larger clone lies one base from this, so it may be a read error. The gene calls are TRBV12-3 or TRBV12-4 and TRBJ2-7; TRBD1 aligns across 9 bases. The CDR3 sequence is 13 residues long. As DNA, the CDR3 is TGTGCCAGCAGTCTACAGGGGGCGGGGGAGCAGTCCTTC. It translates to CASSLQGAGEQSF.